This T cell receptor beta chain comes out of a study of OX40 agonist ivuxolimab in advanced cancers. Overall study: The dose of intravenous ivuxolimab that patients received every 2 weeks ranged from 0.01 to 10 mg/kg. Participants could have had prior anti-PD-1, anti-PD-L1 or anti-CTLA-4 therapy, and around 43% had some.

Study-level findings and limits: CD4+ T cells averaged fewer expanded clones than CD8+ T cells. At doses 0.1 to 3.0 mg/kg, CD4+ and CD8+ clones expanded.

The CDR3 length is 15 residues. Profiled with immunoSEQ multiplex PCR; TCRdb holds only in-frame clones, not every one. The sample holds fewer than 85,000 clones; roughly 85% are singletons and the top ten take roughly 2%. About this clone: Its target is unknown.

This rearrangement joins TRBV12-1 to TRBJ1-4; the DNA was not compared with TRBD1, the D call given in the table. TRBV12-1 is a pseudogene segment. The sequences come from CD4+ or CD8+ T cells sorted from blood, collected in a trial of the OX40 agonist ivuxolimab. This receptor was taken from an adult with an advanced solid tumor such as melanoma, head and neck, liver or kidney cancer. The CDR3 protein is CASSSPGQCSEKLFF. CDR3 nucleotides: TGTGCCAGCAGCTCACCGGGACAGTGCTCCGAAAAACTGTTTTTT.